The clone carrying this TCR beta chain came up many times. As yet, its antigen is unknown. These data belong to a study of post-analysis software for immune sequencing data. Study as a whole: Disease trajectories encompassed relapsing-remitting, secondary progressive and progressive-relapsing multiple sclerosis.

CDR1 and CDR2 (germline): SGHDN, FVKESK. The trim removed 5 bases at V and 4 bases at J, leaving 11 bases unmatched. The CDR3 contains 17 residues. cDNA libraries for TCR beta contained unique molecular identifiers. Researchers reported some 500,000 cDNA molecules coming from roughly 1 to 10 million T cells. TCRdb recomputed calls from the PCR reads with MiXCR, one row per CDR3 protein. The table includes about 540,000 distinct CDR3 sequences, roughly 34% detected once. Study-wide results and caveats: Same-batch samples co-clustered strongly by F measure. TRBV segments more frequent in patients than in controls numbered roughly 5 and included TRBV5-6, TRBV5-1 and TRBV20-1.

This clonotype was obtained from a girl aged 2-17 years with multiple sclerosis. Input material: blood. The gene calls are TRBV14 and TRBJ2-4; 10 nucleotides line up with TRBD1. In nucleotides, the CDR3 is TGTGCCAGCAGCAAGTTAGGGGACAGGGGCCCAAAAAACATTCAGTACTTC. Amino acids: CASSKLGDRGPKNIQYF.